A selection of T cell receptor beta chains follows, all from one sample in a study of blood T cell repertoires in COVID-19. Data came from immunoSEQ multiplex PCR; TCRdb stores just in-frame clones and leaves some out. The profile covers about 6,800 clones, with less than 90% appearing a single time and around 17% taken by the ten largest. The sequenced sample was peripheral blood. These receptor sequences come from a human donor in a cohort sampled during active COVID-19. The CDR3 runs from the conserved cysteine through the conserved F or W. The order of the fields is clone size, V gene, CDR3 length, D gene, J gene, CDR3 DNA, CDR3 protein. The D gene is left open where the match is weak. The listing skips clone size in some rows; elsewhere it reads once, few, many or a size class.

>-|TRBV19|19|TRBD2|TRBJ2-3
TGTGCCAGTAGTACCCCTAGACTAGCGGGAGGGCCGAGCACAGATACGCAGTATTTT
CASSTPRLAGGPSTDTQYF
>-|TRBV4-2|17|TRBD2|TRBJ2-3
TGTGCCAGCAGCCGGACTAGCGGGGGGCAACACACAGATACGCAGTATTTT
CASSRTSGGQHTDTQYF
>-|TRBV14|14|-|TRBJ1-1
TGTGCCAGCAGAGATACCCAGGGTTTTACTGAAGCTTTCTTT
CASRDTQGFTEAFF
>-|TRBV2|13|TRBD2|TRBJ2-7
TGTGCCAGCACCCTAGCGGAGGAGGTTGAGCAGTACTTC
CASTLAEEVEQYF
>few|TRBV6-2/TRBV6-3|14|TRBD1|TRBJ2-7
TGTGCCAGCAGCTCCGGGACAGAGACCGCTGAGCAGTACTTC
CASSSGTETAEQYF
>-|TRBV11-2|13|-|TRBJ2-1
TGTGCCAGCAGCTTACTGGCATACAATGAGCAGTTCTTC
CASSLLAYNEQFF
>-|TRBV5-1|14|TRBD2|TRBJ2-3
TGCGCCAGCAGCTTGTTTGCGGGAGCAGATACGCAGTATTTT
CASSLFAGADTQYF
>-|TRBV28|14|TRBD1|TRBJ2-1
TGTGCCAGTAAAAGGGGGACAGGGCGCAATGAGCAGTTCTTC
CASKRGTGRNEQFF
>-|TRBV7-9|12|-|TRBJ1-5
TGTGCCAGCAGCTTAGGGGCCGACCAGCAGCATTTT
CASSLGADQQHF
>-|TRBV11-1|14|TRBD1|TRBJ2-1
TGTGCCAGCAGCGGGGGACAGGGTATGAATGAGCAGTTCTTC
CASSGGQGMNEQFF
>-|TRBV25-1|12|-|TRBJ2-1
TGTGCCAGAGGGACAACTTACAATGAGCAGTTCTTC
CARGTTYNEQFF
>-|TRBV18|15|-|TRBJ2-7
TGTGCCAGCTCACCACGTTCAGGGGTCCTTGGGGAGCAGTACTTC
CASSPRSGVLGEQYF
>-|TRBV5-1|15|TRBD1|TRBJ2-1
TGCGCCAGCAGCCCGCAGGGGGAGTCCTACAATGAGCAGTTCTTC
CASSPQGESYNEQFF
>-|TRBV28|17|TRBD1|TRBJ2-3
TGTGCCAGCAGTTTACGCGGGACAGGGAGGGGCACAGATACGCAGTATTTT
CASSLRGTGRGTDTQYF
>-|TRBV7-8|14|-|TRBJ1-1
TGTGCCAGCAGCCAAGGACTTCTAGACACTGAAGCTTTCTTT
CASSQGLLDTEAFF
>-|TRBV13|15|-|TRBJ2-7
TGTGCCAGCAGCTTAGTTGCCGGGGGACGGTACGAGCAGTACTTC
CASSLVAGGRYEQYF
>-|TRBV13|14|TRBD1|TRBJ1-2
TGTGCCAGCAGGAAACAGGGGGCGCGTGGCGGCTACACCTTC
CASRKQGARGGYTF
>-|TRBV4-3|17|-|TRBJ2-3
TGCGCCAGCAGCCAGCAAGTAACCGGGACTCCCACAGATACGCAGTATTTT
CASSQQVTGTPTDTQYF
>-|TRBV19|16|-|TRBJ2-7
TGTGCCAGTAGTATAAGGGCGGCGAGCGGAGCCTACGAGCAGTACTTC
CASSIRAASGAYEQYF
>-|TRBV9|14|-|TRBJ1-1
TGTGCCAGCAGCGCCGACAGCCCGCGGACTGAAGCTTTCTTT
CASSADSPRTEAFF
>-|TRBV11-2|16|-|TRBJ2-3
TGTGCCAGCAGGCAGAAGCAGGGTTACGACACAGATACGCAGTATTTT
CASRQKQGYDTDTQYF
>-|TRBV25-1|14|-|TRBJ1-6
TGTGCCAGCAGTGGGCGGGACGCCTATTCACCCCTCCACTTT
CASSGRDAYSPLHF
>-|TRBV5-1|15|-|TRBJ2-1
TGCGCCAGCAGCCCGGGACTTTTACCACTCAATGAGCAGTTCTTC
CASSPGLLPLNEQFF
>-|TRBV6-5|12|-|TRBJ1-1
TGTGCCAGCAGAGGGGGGAACACTGAAGCTTTCTTT
CASRGGNTEAFF
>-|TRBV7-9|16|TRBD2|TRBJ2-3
TGTGCCAGCAGCTTATCCCTAGCGGGGAGCACAGATACGCAGTATTTT
CASSLSLAGSTDTQYF
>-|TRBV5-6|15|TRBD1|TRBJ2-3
TGTGCCAGCAGCGGTCCCGGGACAGGGGGTGTTACGCAGTATTTT
CASSGPGTGGVTQYF
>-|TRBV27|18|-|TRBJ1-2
TGTGCCAGCAGTTTGTCCCCACGACGCAGGGCTCCGAACTATGGCTACACCTTC
CASSLSPRRRAPNYGYTF
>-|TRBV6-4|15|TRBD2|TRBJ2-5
TGTGCCAGCAGTCCTAGCGGGAGGGCCGTTGAGACCCAGTACTTC
CASSPSGRAVETQYF